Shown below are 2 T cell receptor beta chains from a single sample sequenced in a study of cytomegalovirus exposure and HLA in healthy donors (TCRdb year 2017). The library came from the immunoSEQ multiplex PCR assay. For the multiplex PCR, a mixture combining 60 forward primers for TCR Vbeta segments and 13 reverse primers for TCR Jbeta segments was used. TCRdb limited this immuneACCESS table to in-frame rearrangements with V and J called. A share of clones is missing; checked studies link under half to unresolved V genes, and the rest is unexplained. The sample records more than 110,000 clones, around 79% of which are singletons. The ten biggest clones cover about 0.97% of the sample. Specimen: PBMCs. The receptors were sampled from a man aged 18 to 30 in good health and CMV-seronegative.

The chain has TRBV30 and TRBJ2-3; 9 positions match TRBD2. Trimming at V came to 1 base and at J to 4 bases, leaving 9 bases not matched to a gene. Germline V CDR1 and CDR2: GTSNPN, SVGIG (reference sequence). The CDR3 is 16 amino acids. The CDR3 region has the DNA TGTGCCTGGAGTGCCCCGGGGGGCGGGGGGGCAGATACGCAGTATTTT. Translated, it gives CAWSAPGGGGADTQYF. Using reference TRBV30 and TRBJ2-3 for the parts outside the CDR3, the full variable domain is SQTIHQWPATLVQPVGSPLSLECTVEGTSNPNLYWYRQAAGRGLQLLFYSVGIGQISSEVPQNLSASRPQDRQFILSSKKLLLSDSGFYLCAWSAPGGGGADTQYFGPGTRLTVL.

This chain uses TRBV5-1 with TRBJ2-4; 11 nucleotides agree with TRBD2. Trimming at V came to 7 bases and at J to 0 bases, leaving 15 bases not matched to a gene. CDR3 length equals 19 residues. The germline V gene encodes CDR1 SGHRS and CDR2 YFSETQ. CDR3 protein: CASSLLAGALLGAKNIQYF. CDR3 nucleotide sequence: TGCGCCAGCTCTTTACTAGCGGGGGCTCTACTCGGAGCCAAAAACATTCAGTACTTC.